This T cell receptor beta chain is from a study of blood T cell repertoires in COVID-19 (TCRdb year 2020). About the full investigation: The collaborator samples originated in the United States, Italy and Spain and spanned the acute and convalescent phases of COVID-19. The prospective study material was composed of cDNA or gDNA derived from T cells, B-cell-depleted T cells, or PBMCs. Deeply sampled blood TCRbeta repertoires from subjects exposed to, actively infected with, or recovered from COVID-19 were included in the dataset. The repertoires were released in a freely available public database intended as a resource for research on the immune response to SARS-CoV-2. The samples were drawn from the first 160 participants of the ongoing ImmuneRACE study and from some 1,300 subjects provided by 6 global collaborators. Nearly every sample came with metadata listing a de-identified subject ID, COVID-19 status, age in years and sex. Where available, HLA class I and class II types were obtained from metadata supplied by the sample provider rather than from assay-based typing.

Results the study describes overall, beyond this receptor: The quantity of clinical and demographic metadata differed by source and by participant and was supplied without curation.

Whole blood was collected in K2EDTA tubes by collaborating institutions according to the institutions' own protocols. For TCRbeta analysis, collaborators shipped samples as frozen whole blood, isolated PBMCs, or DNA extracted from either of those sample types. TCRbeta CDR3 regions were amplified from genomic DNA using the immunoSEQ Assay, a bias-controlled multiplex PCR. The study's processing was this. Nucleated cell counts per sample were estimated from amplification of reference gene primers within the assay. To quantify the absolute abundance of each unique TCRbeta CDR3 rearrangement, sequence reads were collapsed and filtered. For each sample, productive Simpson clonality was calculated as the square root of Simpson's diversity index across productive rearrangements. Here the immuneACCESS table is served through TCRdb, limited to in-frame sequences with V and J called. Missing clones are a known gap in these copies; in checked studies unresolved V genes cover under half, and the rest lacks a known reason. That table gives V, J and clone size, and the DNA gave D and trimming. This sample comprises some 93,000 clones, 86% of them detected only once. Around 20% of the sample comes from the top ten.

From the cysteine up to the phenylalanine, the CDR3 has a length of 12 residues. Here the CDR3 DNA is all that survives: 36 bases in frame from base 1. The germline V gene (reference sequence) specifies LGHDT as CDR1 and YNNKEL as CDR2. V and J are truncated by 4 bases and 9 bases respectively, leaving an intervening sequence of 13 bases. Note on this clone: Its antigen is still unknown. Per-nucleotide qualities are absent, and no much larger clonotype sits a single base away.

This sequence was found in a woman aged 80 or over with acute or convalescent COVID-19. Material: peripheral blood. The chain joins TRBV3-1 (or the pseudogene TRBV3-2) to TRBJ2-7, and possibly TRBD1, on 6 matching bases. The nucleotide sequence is TGTGCCAGCAGCCCCCAGGGGCGGGCGCAGTACTTC. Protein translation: CASSPQGRAQYF.